Listed here are 18 T cell receptor beta chains from one sample, sequenced in a study of T-cell memory formation after mild COVID-19. TCRdb analysed the 5' RACE reads with MiXCR anew, one entry per CDR3 protein. The table shows roughly 580,000 distinct CDR3 sequences, with more than 15% occurring only once. Material: PBMCs or a T cell subset sorted from them (not recorded which). The receptors were sampled from an adult woman who had mild COVID-19 (a few samples of this study predate the infection). Cell type and time point are not known.

V and J are TRBV4-1 and TRBJ2-3; 11 positions match TRBD2. The CDR3 length is 18 residues. Trimming at V came to 0 bases and at J to 5 bases, leaving 10 bases not matched to a gene. Germline CDR1 is MGHRA and CDR2 is YSYEKL. Here the CDR3 DNA reads TGCGCCAGCAGCCAAGAGACTAGCGGGGCCTTTGAGAGAGATACGCAGTATTTT. This gives the protein CASSQETSGAFERDTQYF.

The chain combines TRBV12-3 or TRBV12-4 with TRBJ1-2, with 9 bases lining up with TRBD1. The CDR3 consists of 15 residues. Trimming removed 5 bases from V and 4 bases from J; junction bases left unmatched: 8. In DNA form, the CDR3 reads TGTGCCAGCAGTGAACAGGGGGCTGAGGGCTATGGCTACACCTTC. Translated: CASSEQGAEGYGYTF.

The rearrangement uses TRBV11-3 and TRBJ2-7; D might be TRBD2 (6 bases). In germline, CDR1 is SGHNT, CDR2 YENEEA. This CDR3 is built from 14 residues. V was trimmed by 4 bases and J by 2 bases, leaving 12 bases between them. CDR3 in DNA: TGTGCCAGCAGCTCGGGACTTATAACCTACGAGCAGTACTTC. This codes for CASSSGLITYEQYF.

This clonotype was observed a few times. The chain is built from TRBV2 and TRBJ2-5; D gene uncertain. Per germline, CDR1 SNHLY and CDR2 FYNNEI. V gave up 2 bases and J gave up 4 bases, with 11 bases separating them. The CDR3 runs 14 residues. The chain's CDR3 is CASSETGGGETQYF. In nucleotides, the CDR3 is TGTGCCAGCAGTGAAACGGGCGGCGGAGAGACCCAGTACTTC.

This clonotype was counted only a few times. The genes are TRBV20-1 and TRBJ2-1, with a possible D match to TRBD1 (5 bases). CDR1 DFQATT and CDR2 SNEGSKA come from the germline V gene (reference sequence). Trimming pared 3 bases from V and 3 bases from J, leaving 15 bases between. The CDR3 has 15 residues. In DNA, the CDR3 is TGCAGTGCTAGTGGGGCGCCCGATGGCTACAATGAGCAGTTCTTC. Residues: CSASGAPDGYNEQFF.

This clonotype was counted a few times. The J gene is TRBJ1-5, the V gene TRBV4-2; 11 bases align to TRBD1. CDR1 is LGHNA and CDR2 is YNFKEQ in the germline V gene. The CDR3 covers 16 residues. The junction had 4 bases not matched to a gene; V was cut back by 0 bases and J by 6 bases. The CDR3 nucleotides read TGTGCCAGCAGCCAAGATGGGACAGGGGGTGTTCAGCCCCAGCATTTT. It codes for CASSQDGTGGVQPQHF.

This clonotype has ten or more counts. V is TRBV5-8 and J is TRBJ2-3; D call uncertain. The germline V and J ends were trimmed by 7 bases and 0 bases, with 6 bases remaining between them. The CDR3 consists of 12 residues. Germline CDR1 and CDR2: SGHTS and YDEGEE. The CDR3 nucleotides are TGTGCCAGCGGGCGGAGCACAGATACGCAGTATTTT. Amino acids: CASGRSTDTQYF.

V gene TRBV6-6 combines with J gene TRBJ2-7; no clear D. Germline lookup yields CDR1 MNHNY and CDR2 SVGAGI (reference sequence). The length of the CDR3 is 13 residues. V shed 5 bases and J shed 6 bases, with 14 bases lying between them. CDR3 region: CASSENYPGEQYF. CDR3 nucleotide sequence: TGTGCCAGCAGTGAGAACTACCCCGGCGAGCAGTACTTC.

This clonotype was counted a few times. The chain is built from TRBV4-2 and TRBJ1-1; 9 bases are shared with TRBD1. The length of the CDR3 is 16 residues. The J segment lost 4 bases and the V segment lost 3 bases, leaving 9 bases of the junction unmatched. Germline CDR1 reads LGHNA; CDR2 reads YNFKEQ. The CDR3 is CASSQALQGAATEAFF. CDR3 DNA: TGTGCCAGCAGCCAGGCTCTACAGGGGGCGGCCACTGAAGCTTTCTTT.

The chain joins TRBV7-9 to TRBJ1-1; D gene uncertain. This CDR3 region has 15 residues. Per germline, CDR1 SEHNR and CDR2 FQNEAQ (reference sequence). V lost 0 bases, J lost 3 bases, and 11 bases lay in between. The CDR3 DNA reads TGTGCCAGCAGCTTAGCGGAGGTTATTCACACTGAAGCTTTCTTT. Encoded protein: CASSLAEVIHTEAFF. The variable domain in full, completed from reference TRBV7-9 and TRBJ1-1, reads DTGVSQNPRHKITKRGQNVTFRCDPISEHNRLYWYRQTLGQGPEFLTYFQNEAQLEKSRLLSDRFSAERPKGSFSTLEIQRTEQGDSAMYLCASSLAEVIHTEAFFGQGTRLTVV.

This clonotype was found many times. The chain links TRBV5-1 to TRBJ2-2; no clear D gene. V shed 1 base and J shed 5 bases, with 12 bases lying between them. Germline values: CDR1 SGHRS, CDR2 YFSETQ. The CDR3 is made up of 15 amino acids. The CDR3 is CASSLIGRKTGELFF. Written as DNA, the CDR3 is TGCGCCAGCAGCTTGATAGGCCGTAAAACCGGGGAGCTGTTTTTT.

This chain links TRBV5-1 with TRBJ1-4; D is uncertain. CDR3 length: 16 amino acids. V was cut by 2 bases and J by 4 bases, with 15 bases left in between. Germline assignment: CDR1 SGHRS and CDR2 YFSETQ. The CDR3 spells CASSLEALYSNEKLFF. The CDR3 region has the DNA TGCGCCAGCAGCTTAGAGGCTTTGTATAGTAATGAAAAACTGTTTTTT.

The V gene is TRBV4-1, the J gene TRBJ2-1; maybe TRBD2 (6 bases). The germline V gene has CDR1 MGHRA and CDR2 YSYEKL. The CDR3 consists of 16 residues. Trimming shortened V by 0 bases and J by 4 bases, and 13 bases separated the two germline ends. The CDR3 sequence is CASSQDGGLSYNEQFF. The CDR3 DNA reads as TGCGCCAGCAGCCAAGATGGGGGGTTGAGTTACAATGAGCAGTTCTTC.

This rearrangement joins TRBV20-1 to TRBJ2-5; D assignment may be TRBD1 or TRBD2 (5 bases each). V was clipped by 3 bases and J by 2 bases, with 16 bases between them. CDR1 DFQATT and CDR2 SNEGSKA come from the germline V gene (reference sequence). The CDR3 covers 15 residues. In DNA, the CDR3 is TGCAGTGCTAGCGAGGGGATAGCGCTACAAGAGACCCAGTACTTC. The encoded protein is CSASEGIALQETQYF.

This clonotype was seen at least ten times. The J gene is TRBJ2-3, the V gene TRBV12-3 or TRBV12-4; D may be TRBD1 (6 bases). Trimming left V 7 bases short and J 2 bases short, with 13 bases between. There are 14 residues in the CDR3. CDR3 sequence (DNA): TGTGCCAGCACCCTCACAGGGTCCACAGATACGCAGTATTTT. It codes for CASTLTGSTDTQYF.

This clonotype appeared a few times. The chain recombines TRBV7-9 with TRBJ2-7, with 11 nucleotides matching TRBD1. This CDR3 is 14 amino acids long. Trimming at V came to 5 bases and at J to 4 bases, leaving 4 bases not matched to a gene. Per germline, CDR1 SEHNR and CDR2 FQNEAQ (reference sequence). CDR3 in DNA: TGTGCCAGCAGCACCGGGACAGGGGGGTACGAGCAGTACTTC. This encodes CASSTGTGGYEQYF.

This chain connects TRBV12-3 or TRBV12-4 to TRBJ2-7, with 9 bases aligning to TRBD1. V lost 5 bases and J lost 4; bases outside the gene matches: 9. The CDR3 length is 15 residues. The CDR3 DNA sequence: TGTGCCAGCAGTCTGAGCGGGACAGGGAGGTACGAGCAGTACTTC. It codes for CASSLSGTGRYEQYF.

This clonotype was recorded a few times. The chain uses TRBV20-1 and TRBJ2-1; 10 bases map to TRBD2. V shed 5 bases, J shed 6 bases, and the junction held 7 bases outside the gene matches. Germline lookup yields CDR1 DFQATT and CDR2 SNEGSKA (reference sequence). CDR3 length equals 14 residues. CDR3 protein: CSASSGRATNEQFF. CDR3 DNA: TGCAGTGCTTCCAGCGGGAGGGCCACCAATGAGCAGTTCTTC.